This T cell receptor (beta chain) was documented in a study of blood T cell repertoires in COVID-19. Study context: Some COVID-19 samples were acute and others convalescent; all came from the United States, Italy and Spain.

The assay was immunoSEQ multiplex PCR, and TCRdb's table has in-frame clones only and misses some. The sample holds 110,000 to 150,000 clones; 60% to 80% are singletons and the top ten take over 8.5%. V was clipped by 3 bases and J by 7 bases; unmatched bases: 9. The germline gives CDR1 SEHNR, CDR2 FQNEAQ (reference sequence). The CDR3 has 16 amino acids. This clone is categorized as medium-sized. Material for sequencing was peripheral blood. V and J are TRBV7-9 and TRBJ2-1, with 10 bases that match TRBD2. This receptor was identified in a man aged 50 or older with active or convalescent COVID-19. The CDR3 nucleotides are TGTGCCAGCAGCTTGCAAGGTCTAGCGGGAGAGAATGAGCAGTTCTTC. Protein product: CASSLQGLAGENEQFF.